The clone carrying this TCR beta chain was counted once. This CDR3 is 13 amino acids long. V dropped 6 bases and J dropped 8 bases, with 14 bases sitting between them. Germline loops: CDR1 LNHDA, CDR2 SQIVND (reference sequence). This sample was taken from a study of OX40 agonist ivuxolimab in advanced cancers. Study-level information: Patients received intravenous ivuxolimab every 2 weeks at 0.01 to 10 mg/kg. Those enrolled were 82.7% male, with a mean age of around 57 years and ages from roughly 20 to 85.

Clones were read by immunoSEQ multiplex PCR, and TCRdb kept only the in-frame ones, dropping some. The table has tens of thousands of clones, roughly 90% seen once. J is TRBJ1-5 and V is TRBV19; no firm D call. The sequence was obtained from an adult with an advanced solid tumor such as melanoma, head and neck, liver or kidney cancer. The sample consisted of CD4+ or CD8+ T cells sorted from blood, taken in a trial of the OX40 agonist ivuxolimab. DNA of the CDR3: TGTGCCAGTAGGGGCGGCCCGTACAAGCCCCAGCATTTT. It is translated as CASRGGPYKPQHF.